The T cell receptor (beta chain) under discussion was sequenced for a study of shared clonotypes between healthy human individuals. The naive CD8 population came from CD45RO-negative cells selected for CCR7, without terminally differentiated effector memory CD45RA+ cells. The table came from immunoSEQ multiplex PCR; TCRdb's copy has only in-frame clones and leaves some out. In the table there are roughly 2.1 million clones, just over 90% of which are singletons. Sequencing input: naive CD8+ T cells from PBMCs. The TCR originated in a man in his late teens or twenties in good health. Some clones in this sample may be carry-over from other donors' samples.

This chain's CDR3 is CASSAHITHNEQFF. As DNA, the CDR3 is TGTGCCAGCAGTGCCCACATAACTCACAATGAGCAGTTCTTC. The rearrangement uses TRBV27 and TRBJ2-1; D is ambiguous. The V and J ends lost 5 bases and 5 bases respectively, with 13 bases between them. Per the germline V gene, CDR1 is MNHEY and CDR2 is SMNVEV (reference sequence). The CDR3 length is 14 residues.